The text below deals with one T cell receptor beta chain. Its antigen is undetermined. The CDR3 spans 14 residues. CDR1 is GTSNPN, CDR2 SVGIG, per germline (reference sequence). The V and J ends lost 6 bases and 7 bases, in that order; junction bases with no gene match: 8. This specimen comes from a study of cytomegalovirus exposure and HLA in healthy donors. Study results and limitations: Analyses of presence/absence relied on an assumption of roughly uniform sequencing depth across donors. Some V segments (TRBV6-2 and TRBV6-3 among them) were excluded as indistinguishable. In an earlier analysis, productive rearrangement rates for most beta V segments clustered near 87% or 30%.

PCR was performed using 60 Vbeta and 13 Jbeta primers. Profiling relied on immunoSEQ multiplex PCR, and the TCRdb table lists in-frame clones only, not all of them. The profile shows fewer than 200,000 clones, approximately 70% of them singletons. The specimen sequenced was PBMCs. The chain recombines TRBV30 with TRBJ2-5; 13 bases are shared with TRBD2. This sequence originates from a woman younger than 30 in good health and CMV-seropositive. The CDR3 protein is CACTSGGARGTQYF. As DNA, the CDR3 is TGTGCCTGCACTAGCGGGGGGGCCCGGGGGACCCAGTACTTC.